What follows describes a single T cell receptor (beta chain). Its antigen is undetermined. Genomic DNA belonging to each subset was distributed in equal measure over several immunoSEQ plates. Per the study methods: Sequence data from immunoSEQ were junction-only and lacked quality scores; consequently, filtering differed. Clones were sequenced by immunoSEQ multiplex PCR, and TCRdb holds only the in-frame ones, with some missing. The V and J calls and clone size are taken from that table; D and trimming were inferred from the DNA. The sample has roughly 640,000 clones; about 74% are singletons. The data derive from a study of shared clonotypes between healthy human individuals. Study results and caveats: Generally, estimated richness proved larger in naive subsets than it did in memory subsets. Non-shared clonotypes displayed generation probabilities falling below those of clonotypes present in all four donors.

Germline V gene sequence: CDR1 SEHNR, CDR2 FQNEAQ (reference sequence). This CDR3 is built from 16 residues. Losses at the gene ends were 5 bases for V and 6 bases for J; bases not matched to a gene: 12. Sequenced: memory CD4+ T cells sorted from blood. Subset of the sample: CD45RA-negative fraction. This receptor was taken from a woman aged 30 to 39 in good health. The chain uses TRBV7-9 and TRBJ2-1, with TRBD2 identical over 8 bases. The CDR3 DNA reads TGTGCCAGCAGCGCCCGGGGTGGTAGCGGGGTCAATGAGCAGTTCTTC. It translates to CASSARGGSGVNEQFF.